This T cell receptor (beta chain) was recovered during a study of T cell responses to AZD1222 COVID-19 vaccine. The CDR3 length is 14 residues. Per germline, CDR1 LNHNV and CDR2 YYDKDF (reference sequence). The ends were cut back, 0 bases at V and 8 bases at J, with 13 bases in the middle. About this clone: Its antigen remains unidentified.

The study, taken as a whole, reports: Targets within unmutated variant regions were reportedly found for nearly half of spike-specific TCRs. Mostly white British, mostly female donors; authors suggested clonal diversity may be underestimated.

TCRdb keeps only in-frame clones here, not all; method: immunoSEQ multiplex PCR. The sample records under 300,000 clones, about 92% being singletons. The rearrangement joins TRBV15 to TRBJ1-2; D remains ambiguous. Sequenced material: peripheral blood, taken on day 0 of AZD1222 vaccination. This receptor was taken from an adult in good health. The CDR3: CATSRDQVPGGYTF. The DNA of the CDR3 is TGTGCCACCAGCAGAGATCAGGTGCCGGGGGGCTACACCTTC.